The rows below give T cell receptor beta chains drawn from one sample of a study of identical twins. TCRdb reprocessed the 5' RACE reads via MiXCR and lists one record per CDR3 protein. The sample shows hundreds of thousands of distinct CDR3 sequences, around an eighth of them seen only once. The data also belong to a second study, concerning yellow fever vaccine responses in identical twins.

Material: CD8+ T cells sorted from blood. These receptors came from a woman younger than 30 in good health. CDR3s leave out the opening cysteine and the closing phenylalanine or tryptophan. Not every row has a clone size; where given, it reads once, few, many or a size class.

j_call: TRBJ2-1; clone_size: -; v_call: TRBV9; cdr3_aa: ASSVDGGSYNEQF
j_call: TRBJ2-7; clone_size: -; v_call: TRBV7-9; cdr3_aa: ASSYQREQY
j_call: TRBJ2-2; clone_size: few; v_call: TRBV5-1; cdr3_aa: ASSLILTGELF
j_call: TRBJ2-1; clone_size: few; v_call: TRBV14; cdr3_aa: ASSPWGGTANEQF
j_call: TRBJ2-1; clone_size: -; v_call: TRBV12-1; cdr3_aa: ASSISPSTRRPLKEQF
j_call: TRBJ2-1; clone_size: few; v_call: TRBV7-9; cdr3_aa: ASSLGGSHEGQF
j_call: TRBJ2-7; clone_size: many; v_call: TRBV28; cdr3_aa: ASSLRLAGGDEQY
j_call: TRBJ2-5; clone_size: few; v_call: TRBV29-1; cdr3_aa: SAPRDSETQY
j_call: TRBJ2-1; clone_size: few; v_call: TRBV2; cdr3_aa: ASSEATVEQF
j_call: TRBJ2-5; clone_size: few; v_call: TRBV4-2; cdr3_aa: ASSQETGVLSQY
j_call: TRBJ2-3; clone_size: -; v_call: TRBV11-2; cdr3_aa: ASSPPSFVPSTDTQY
j_call: TRBJ2-1; clone_size: -; v_call: TRBV29-1; cdr3_aa: SVEGGASGYNEQF
j_call: TRBJ2-7; clone_size: -; v_call: TRBV29-1; cdr3_aa: SVGLAGDYEQY
j_call: TRBJ2-1; clone_size: few; v_call: TRBV20-1; cdr3_aa: SARASGTNNEQF
j_call: TRBJ2-1; clone_size: -; v_call: TRBV9; cdr3_aa: ASSYTSGSHNEQF
j_call: TRBJ2-7; clone_size: many; v_call: TRBV5-1; cdr3_aa: ASSLGAGGDEQY
j_call: TRBJ1-6; clone_size: -; v_call: TRBV2; cdr3_aa: ASRRSSYNSPLH
j_call: TRBJ1-2; clone_size: few; v_call: TRBV20-1; cdr3_aa: SARGFREIDNYGYT
j_call: TRBJ2-3; clone_size: many; v_call: TRBV4-1; cdr3_aa: ASSPGLAGTDTQY
j_call: TRBJ2-1; clone_size: -; v_call: TRBV10-2; cdr3_aa: ASRAGPADYNEQF
j_call: TRBJ2-5; clone_size: -; v_call: TRBV6-2/TRBV6-3; cdr3_aa: ASSRSGQAQETQY
j_call: TRBJ2-5; clone_size: -; v_call: TRBV12-5; cdr3_aa: ASGFQTTSLYHQETQY
j_call: TRBJ1-1; clone_size: -; v_call: TRBV6-2/TRBV6-3; cdr3_aa: ASSSPGRRNTEAF
j_call: TRBJ2-1; clone_size: few; v_call: TRBV13; cdr3_aa: ASSLGQGVRNEQF
j_call: TRBJ2-1; clone_size: -; v_call: TRBV5-6; cdr3_aa: ASSPLEIHYNEQF
j_call: TRBJ2-5; clone_size: few; v_call: TRBV12-3/TRBV12-4; cdr3_aa: ASSLVAGALRWTQY
j_call: TRBJ2-1; clone_size: -; v_call: TRBV20-1; cdr3_aa: SARDPEVGEQF
j_call: TRBJ2-1; clone_size: -; v_call: TRBV7-3; cdr3_aa: ASSKGQGYNEQF
j_call: TRBJ2-1; clone_size: few; v_call: TRBV12-3/TRBV12-4; cdr3_aa: ASSLVSRIEQF
j_call: TRBJ2-1; clone_size: few; v_call: TRBV29-1; cdr3_aa: SVVGGFYNEQF
j_call: TRBJ2-5; clone_size: many; v_call: TRBV2; cdr3_aa: ASRPEDFQETQY
j_call: TRBJ2-2; clone_size: few; v_call: TRBV27; cdr3_aa: ASRKLPRDSLNTGELF
j_call: TRBJ2-5; clone_size: -; v_call: TRBV6-2/TRBV6-3; cdr3_aa: ASSQSPRLAVTQETQY
j_call: TRBJ2-5; clone_size: few; v_call: TRBV2; cdr3_aa: ASSEVGYVETQY
j_call: TRBJ2-7; clone_size: -; v_call: TRBV20-1; cdr3_aa: SALRDGVSYEQY
j_call: TRBJ1-1; clone_size: many; v_call: TRBV24-1; cdr3_aa: ATSGASGAGTEAF
j_call: TRBJ2-1; clone_size: few; v_call: TRBV7-8; cdr3_aa: ACMGPYNEQF
j_call: TRBJ1-1; clone_size: few; v_call: TRBV28; cdr3_aa: ASSLPRGRHTEAF
j_call: TRBJ1-2; clone_size: -; v_call: TRBV27; cdr3_aa: ASMGGVNGYT
j_call: TRBJ2-1; clone_size: -; v_call: TRBV6-1; cdr3_aa: ASSPSGGFNEQF
j_call: TRBJ2-7; clone_size: -; v_call: TRBV5-1; cdr3_aa: ASSLKTASYEQY
j_call: TRBJ1-3; clone_size: few; v_call: TRBV20-1; cdr3_aa: SARTGEGGNTIY
j_call: TRBJ1-6; clone_size: -; v_call: TRBV20-1; cdr3_aa: SAMTGGSGNSPLH
j_call: TRBJ2-1; clone_size: few; v_call: TRBV12-3/TRBV12-4; cdr3_aa: ASSPGQTNEQF
j_call: TRBJ1-2; clone_size: -; v_call: TRBV6-5; cdr3_aa: ASSFAVPSRYGYT
j_call: TRBJ2-7; clone_size: -; v_call: TRBV6-6; cdr3_aa: ASRSGTAYEQY
j_call: TRBJ2-7; clone_size: many; v_call: TRBV20-1; cdr3_aa: SARDGGEAGEQY
j_call: TRBJ2-1; clone_size: many; v_call: TRBV9; cdr3_aa: ASSRASFHEQF
j_call: TRBJ2-3; clone_size: few; v_call: TRBV14; cdr3_aa: ASSQGLAGDTDTQY
j_call: TRBJ1-2; clone_size: few; v_call: TRBV7-9; cdr3_aa: ASSLGGQGHYGYT
j_call: TRBJ2-2; clone_size: many; v_call: TRBV7-9; cdr3_aa: ASSSTSDPTNTGELF
j_call: TRBJ1-1; clone_size: -; v_call: TRBV29-1; cdr3_aa: SVGHLGQRNTEAF
j_call: TRBJ2-6; clone_size: few; v_call: TRBV2; cdr3_aa: ASEGDLGANVLT
j_call: TRBJ2-1; clone_size: few; v_call: TRBV10-3; cdr3_aa: AISDPGLAGAGDEQF
j_call: TRBJ2-4; clone_size: -; v_call: TRBV6-1; cdr3_aa: ASRRNRTEGDIQY
j_call: TRBJ1-6; clone_size: -; v_call: TRBV7-9; cdr3_aa: ASSLESSYNSPLH
j_call: TRBJ2-5; clone_size: few; v_call: TRBV10-1; cdr3_aa: ASSDEETQY